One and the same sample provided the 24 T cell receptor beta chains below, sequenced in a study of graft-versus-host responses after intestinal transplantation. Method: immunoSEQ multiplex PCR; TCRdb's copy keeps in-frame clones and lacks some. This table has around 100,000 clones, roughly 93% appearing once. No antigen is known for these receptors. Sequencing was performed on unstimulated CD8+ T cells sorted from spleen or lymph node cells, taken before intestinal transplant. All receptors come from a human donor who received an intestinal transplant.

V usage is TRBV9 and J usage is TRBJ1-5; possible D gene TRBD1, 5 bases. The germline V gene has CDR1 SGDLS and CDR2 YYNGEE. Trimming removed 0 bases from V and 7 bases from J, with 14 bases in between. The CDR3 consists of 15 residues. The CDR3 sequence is CASSVEGRVGQPQHF. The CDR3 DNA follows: TGTGCCAGCAGCGTAGAGGGCAGGGTGGGCCAGCCCCAGCATTTT.

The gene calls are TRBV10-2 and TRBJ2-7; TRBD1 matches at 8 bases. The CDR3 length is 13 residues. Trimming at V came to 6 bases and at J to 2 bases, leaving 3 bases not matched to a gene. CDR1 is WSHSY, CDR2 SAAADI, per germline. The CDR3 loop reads CASSPGQAYEQYF. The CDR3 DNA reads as TGCGCCAGCAGCCCGGGACAGGCCTACGAGCAGTACTTC.

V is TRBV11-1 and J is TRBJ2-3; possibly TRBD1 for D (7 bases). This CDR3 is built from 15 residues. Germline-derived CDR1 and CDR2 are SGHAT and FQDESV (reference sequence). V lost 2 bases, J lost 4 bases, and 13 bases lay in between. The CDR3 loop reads CASSLPPGGPDTQYF. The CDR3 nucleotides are TGTGCCAGCAGCTTACCTCCAGGGGGGCCAGATACGCAGTATTTT.

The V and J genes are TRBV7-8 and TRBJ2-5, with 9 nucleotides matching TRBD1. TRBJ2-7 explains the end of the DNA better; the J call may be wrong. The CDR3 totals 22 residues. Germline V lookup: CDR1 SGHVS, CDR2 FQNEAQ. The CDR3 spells CASSLDRTGWTGAGVRDYEQYF. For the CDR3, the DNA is TGTGCCAGCAGCTTAGATAGGACGGGCTGGACAGGGGCGGGAGTAAGGGACTACGAGCAGTACTTC.

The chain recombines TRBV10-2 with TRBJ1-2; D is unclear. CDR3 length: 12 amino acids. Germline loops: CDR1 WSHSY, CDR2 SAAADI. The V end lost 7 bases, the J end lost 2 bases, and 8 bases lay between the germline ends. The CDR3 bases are TGCGCCAGCAACAGTGAGAACTATGGCTACACCTTC. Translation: CASNSENYGYTF.

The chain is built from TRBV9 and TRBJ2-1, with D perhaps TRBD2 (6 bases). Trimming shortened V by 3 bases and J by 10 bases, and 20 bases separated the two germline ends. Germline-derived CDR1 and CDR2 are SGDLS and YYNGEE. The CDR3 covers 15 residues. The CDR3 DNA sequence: TGTGCCAGCAGCGACGGGACTTGGGGCGTCGGGGAGCAGTTCTTC. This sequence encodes CASSDGTWGVGEQFF.

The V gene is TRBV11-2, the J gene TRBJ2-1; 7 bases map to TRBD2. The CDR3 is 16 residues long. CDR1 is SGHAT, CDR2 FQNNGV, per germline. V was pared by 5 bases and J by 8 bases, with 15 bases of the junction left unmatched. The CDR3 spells CASSHPAGPSGDEQFF. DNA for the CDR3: TGTGCCAGCAGCCACCCAGCGGGGCCGTCGGGGGATGAGCAGTTCTTC.

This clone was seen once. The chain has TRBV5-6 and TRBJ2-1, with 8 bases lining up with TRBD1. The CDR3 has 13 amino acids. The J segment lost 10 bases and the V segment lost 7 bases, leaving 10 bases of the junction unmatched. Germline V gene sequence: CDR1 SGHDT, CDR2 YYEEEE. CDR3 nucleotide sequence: TGTGCCAGCGGCGCGCAGGGGGCAAGGGAGCAGTTCTTC. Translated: CASGAQGAREQFF.

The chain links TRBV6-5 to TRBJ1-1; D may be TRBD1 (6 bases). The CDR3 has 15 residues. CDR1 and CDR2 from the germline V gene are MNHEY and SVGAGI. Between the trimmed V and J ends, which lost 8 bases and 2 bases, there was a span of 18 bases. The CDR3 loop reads CASLARDRLNTEAFF. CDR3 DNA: TGTGCCAGCCTGGCCCGTGACAGGCTTAACACTGAAGCTTTCTTT.

This CDR3 is CASSPGQGNTGELFF. CDR3 bases: TGCGCCAGCAGCCCGGGACAGGGTAACACCGGGGAGCTGTTTTTT. This rearrangement joins TRBV5-1 to TRBJ2-2; 9 bases line up with TRBD1. V lost 4 bases and J lost 2; bases outside the gene matches: 3. The CDR3 is 15 residues long. The V gene's germline CDR1 is SGHRS and CDR2 YFSETQ.

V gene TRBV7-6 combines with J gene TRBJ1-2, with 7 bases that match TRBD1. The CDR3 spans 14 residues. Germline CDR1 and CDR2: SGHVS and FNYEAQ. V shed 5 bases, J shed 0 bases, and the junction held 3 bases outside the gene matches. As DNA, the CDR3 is TGTGCCAGCAGCCCCGGACAGGCTAACTATGGCTACACCTTC. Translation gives CASSPGQANYGYTF.

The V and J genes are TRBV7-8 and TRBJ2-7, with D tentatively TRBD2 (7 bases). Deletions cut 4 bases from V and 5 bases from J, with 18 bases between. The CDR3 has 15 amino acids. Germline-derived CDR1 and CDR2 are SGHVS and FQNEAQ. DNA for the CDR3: TGTGCCAGCAGCTGGGCTGGCGGGGGCCGGGACGAGCAGTACTTC. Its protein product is CASSWAGGGRDEQYF.

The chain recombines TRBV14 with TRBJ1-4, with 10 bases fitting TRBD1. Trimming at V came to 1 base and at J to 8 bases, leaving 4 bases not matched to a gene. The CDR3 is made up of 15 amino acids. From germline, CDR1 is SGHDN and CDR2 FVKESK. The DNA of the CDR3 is TGTGCCAGCAGCCAAGGCCGGGACAGGGGCGAAAAACTGTTTTTT. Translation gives CASSQGRDRGEKLFF.

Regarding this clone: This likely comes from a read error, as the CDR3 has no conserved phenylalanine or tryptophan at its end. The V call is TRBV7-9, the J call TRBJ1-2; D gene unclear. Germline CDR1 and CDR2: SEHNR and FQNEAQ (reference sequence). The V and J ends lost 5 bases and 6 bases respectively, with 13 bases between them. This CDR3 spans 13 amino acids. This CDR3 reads CASSRVGEDGYTL. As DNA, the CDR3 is TGTGCCAGCAGCCGTGTTGGGGAGGATGGCTACACCCTC.

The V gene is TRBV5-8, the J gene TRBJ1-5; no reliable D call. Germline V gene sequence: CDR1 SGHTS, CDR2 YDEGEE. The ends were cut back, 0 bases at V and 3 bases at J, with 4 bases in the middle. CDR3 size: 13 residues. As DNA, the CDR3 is TGTGCCAGCAGCTTGGGTTCCAATCAGCCCCAGCATTTT. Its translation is CASSLGSNQPQHF.

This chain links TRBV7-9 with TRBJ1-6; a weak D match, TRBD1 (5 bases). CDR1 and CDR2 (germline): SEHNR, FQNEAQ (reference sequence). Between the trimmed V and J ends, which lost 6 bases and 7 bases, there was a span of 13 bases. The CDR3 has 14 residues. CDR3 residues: CASSPGPDNSPLHF. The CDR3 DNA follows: TGTGCCAGCAGTCCGGGACCGGACAATTCACCCCTCCACTTT. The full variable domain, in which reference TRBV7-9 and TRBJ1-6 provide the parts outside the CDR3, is DTGVSQNPRHKITKRGQNVTFRCDPISEHNRLYWYRQTLGQGPEFLTYFQNEAQLEKSRLLSDRFSAERPKGSFSTLEIQRTEQGDSAMYLCASSPGPDNSPLHFGNGTRLTVT.

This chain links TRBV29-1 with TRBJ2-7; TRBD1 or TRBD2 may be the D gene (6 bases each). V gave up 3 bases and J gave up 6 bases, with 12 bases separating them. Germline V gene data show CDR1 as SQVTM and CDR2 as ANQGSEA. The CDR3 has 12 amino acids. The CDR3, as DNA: TGCAGCGTTGAGTGGGGGGCCGGCGAGCAGTACTTC. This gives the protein CSVEWGAGEQYF.

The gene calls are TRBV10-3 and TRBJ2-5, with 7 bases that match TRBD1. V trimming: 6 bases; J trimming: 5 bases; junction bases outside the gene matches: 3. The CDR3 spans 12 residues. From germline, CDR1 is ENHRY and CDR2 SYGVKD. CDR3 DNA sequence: TGTGCCATCAGCGACAGGGATGAGACCCAGTACTTC. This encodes CAISDRDETQYF.

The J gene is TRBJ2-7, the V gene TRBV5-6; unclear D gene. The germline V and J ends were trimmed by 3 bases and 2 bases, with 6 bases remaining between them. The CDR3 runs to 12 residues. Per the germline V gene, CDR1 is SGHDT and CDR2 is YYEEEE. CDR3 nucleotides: TGTGCCAGCAGCTCATCGGCCTACGAGCAGTACTTC. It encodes CASSSSAYEQYF.

CDR3 DNA: TGCGCCAGCAGTCTAGTGGGGCAGTACTTC. Amino acids: CASSLVGQYF. The V call is TRBV23-1, the J call TRBJ2-7; D is uncertain. TRBV23-1 has ORF status, its function being uncertain. The ends were cut back, 4 bases at V and 9 bases at J, with 7 bases in the middle. The CDR3 runs to 10 residues.

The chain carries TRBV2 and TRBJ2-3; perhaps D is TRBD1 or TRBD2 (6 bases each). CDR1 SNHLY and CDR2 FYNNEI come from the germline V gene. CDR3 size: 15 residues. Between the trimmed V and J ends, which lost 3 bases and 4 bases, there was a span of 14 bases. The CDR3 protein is CASSDPGAEADTQYF. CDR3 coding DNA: TGTGCCAGCAGTGACCCGGGGGCGGAGGCAGATACGCAGTATTTT. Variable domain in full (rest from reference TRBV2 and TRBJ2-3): EPEVTQTPSHQVTQMGQEVILRCVPISNHLYFYWYRQILGQKVEFLVSFYNNEISEKSEIFDDQFSVERPDGSNFTLKIRSTKLEDSAMYFCASSDPGAEADTQYFGPGTRLTVL.

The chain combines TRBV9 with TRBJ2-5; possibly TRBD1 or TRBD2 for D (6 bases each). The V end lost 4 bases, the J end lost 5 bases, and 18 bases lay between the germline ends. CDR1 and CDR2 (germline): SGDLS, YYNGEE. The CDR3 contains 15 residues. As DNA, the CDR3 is TGTGCCAGCAGCTCTCTTAGGGGGGTTGGGGAGACCCAGTACTTC. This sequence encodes CASSSLRGVGETQYF.

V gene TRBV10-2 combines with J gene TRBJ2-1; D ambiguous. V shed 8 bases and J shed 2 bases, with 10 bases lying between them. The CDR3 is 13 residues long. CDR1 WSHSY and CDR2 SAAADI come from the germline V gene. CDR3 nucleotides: TGCGCCAGCGCTCCGTCCCCCTACAATGAGCAGTTCTTC. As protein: CASAPSPYNEQFF.

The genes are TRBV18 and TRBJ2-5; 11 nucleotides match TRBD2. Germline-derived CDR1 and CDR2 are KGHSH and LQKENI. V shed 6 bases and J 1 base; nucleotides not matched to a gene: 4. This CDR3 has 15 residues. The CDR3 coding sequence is TGTGCCAGCTCTCCTAGCGGGGGGTTCCAAGAGACCCAGTACTTC. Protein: CASSPSGGFQETQYF.